The 19 T cell receptor beta chains below all came from one sample that was sequenced in a study of blood T cell repertoires in COVID-19. Generated by immunoSEQ multiplex PCR, the TCRdb table keeps only in-frame clones and is missing some. The table records roughly 70,000 clones, around 89% of them present only once. The material sequenced was peripheral blood. The source of these receptors is a woman aged 80 or over with active COVID-19.

This chain joins TRBV3-1 (or the pseudogene TRBV3-2) and TRBJ2-3; 9 positions match TRBD2. V shed 1 base, J shed 7 bases, and the junction held 6 bases outside the gene matches. Germline V gives CDR1 LGHDT, CDR2 YNNKEL (reference sequence). There are 15 residues in the CDR3. CDR3 residues: CASSQGLAVRNTQYF. CDR3 sequence (DNA): TGTGCCAGCAGCCAAGGACTAGCGGTCCGAAATACGCAGTATTTT.

The chain couples TRBV18 to TRBJ2-1, with 8 positions matching TRBD2. In germline, CDR1 is KGHSH, CDR2 LQKENI. The junction had 9 bases not matched to a gene; V was cut back by 2 bases and J by 3 bases. CDR3 length: 17 amino acids. The CDR3 sequence: CASSPFSAGGIYNEQFF. CDR3 sequence (DNA): TGTGCCAGCTCACCATTTTCCGCGGGGGGAATCTACAATGAGCAGTTCTTC.

V gene TRBV6-4 combines with J gene TRBJ2-3, with 9 nucleotides matching TRBD1. The CDR3 has 15 amino acids. CDR1 MRHNA and CDR2 SNTAGT come from the germline V gene. V gave up 7 bases and J gave up 5 bases; unmatched junction bases: 10. In DNA, the CDR3 is TGTGCCAGCAACTCACAGGGGGCTCCCGGAGATACGCAGTATTTT. This sequence encodes CASNSQGAPGDTQYF.

The J gene is TRBJ2-7, the V gene TRBV4-2; 13 positions agree with TRBD2. The CDR3 contains 17 residues. V lost 4 bases and J lost 2; bases outside the gene matches: 8. The germline V gene encodes CDR1 LGHNA and CDR2 YNFKEQ. The CDR3 bases are TGTGCCAGCAGCCGCCCGGGACTAGCGGGAAGGGCCTACGAGCAGTACTTC. Amino acid sequence: CASSRPGLAGRAYEQYF.

The chain links TRBV7-6 to TRBJ1-4, with 8 nucleotides matching TRBD1. Trimming cost V 3 bases and J 4 bases; bases outside gene matches: 7. Germline CDR1 SGHVS, CDR2 FNYEAQ. CDR3 size: 16 residues. CDR3 bases: TGTGCCAGCAGCTTGGGGGACAGGTCGTTTAATGAAAAACTGTTTTTT. Translation gives CASSLGDRSFNEKLFF.

The chain links TRBV7-2 to TRBJ1-5, with TRBD1 identical over 7 bases. Germline V gene lookup returns CDR1 SGHTA and CDR2 FQGNSA. V trimming: 2 bases; J trimming: 5 bases; junction bases outside the gene matches: 9. The CDR3 spans 16 residues. The CDR3 DNA reads as TGTGCCAGCAGCTTACTTAATAGGGACAGTCATCAGCCCCAGCATTTT. Protein: CASSLLNRDSHQPQHF.

This clone was counted a few times. The chain carries TRBV7-9 and TRBJ1-3, with D possibly TRBD1 on 6 matching bases. Trimming removed 5 bases at V and 0 bases at J, with 14 bases between. The CDR3 runs to 16 residues. CDR1 and CDR2 (germline): SEHNR, FQNEAQ (reference sequence). CDR3 bases: TGTGCCAGCAGCGCCCGAGACAGGCACTCTGGAAACACCATATATTTT. Translation: CASSARDRHSGNTIYF.

The chain employs TRBV7-8 and TRBJ2-1, with 8 bases aligning to TRBD2. The CDR3 runs 16 residues. Germline V gives CDR1 SGHVS, CDR2 FQNEAQ. The J segment lost 2 bases and the V segment lost 4 bases, leaving 7 bases of the junction unmatched. This CDR3 is CASSWRSSGAYNEQFF. The CDR3 DNA is TGTGCCAGCAGCTGGCGGAGTAGCGGGGCCTACAATGAGCAGTTCTTC.

The genes are TRBV5-1 and TRBJ2-2; TRBD2 might be the D (6 bases). Germline CDR1 and CDR2: SGHRS and YFSETQ. V lost 3 bases, J lost 6 bases, and 15 bases lay in between. The CDR3 runs 15 residues. CDR3 sequence: CASSSTTRSAGELFF. DNA for the CDR3: TGCGCCAGCAGCTCGACGACTAGATCTGCCGGGGAGCTGTTTTTT.

The CDR3 spells CASSLTRQGTNEQFF. In DNA form, the CDR3 reads TGTGCCAGCAGCTTAACGAGACAGGGAACCAATGAGCAGTTCTTC. J is TRBJ2-1 and V is TRBV7-2, with 7 bases lining up with TRBD1. J was trimmed by 6 bases and V by 2 bases; bases with no gene match: 7. CDR1 SGHTA and CDR2 FQGNSA come from the germline V gene. CDR3 length: 15 residues.

The chain has TRBV4-1 and TRBJ1-4; the D is unclear. Trimming took 0 bases from V and 8 from J, leaving 4 bases between them. In germline, CDR1 is MGHRA, CDR2 YSYEKL. The CDR3 contains 12 residues. The CDR3 protein is CASSQDVEKLFF. CDR3 coding DNA: TGCGCCAGCAGCCAAGACGTGGAAAAACTGTTTTTT.

In this sample, this clone turned up a few times. The CDR3 DNA reads as TGTGCCAGCAGCCCGGGACTACGCACAGATACGCAGTATTTT. Its translation: CASSPGLRTDTQYF. This chain uses TRBV7-9 with TRBJ2-3; 7 bases match TRBD2. After removal of 5 bases from V and 1 base from J, the junction contained 3 bases not matched to a gene. The CDR3 runs to 14 residues. The germline CDR1 and CDR2 sequences are SEHNR and FQNEAQ (reference sequence).

This clone was seen only once. The DNA of the CDR3 is TGTGCCAGCAGCCAAGATGGGACAGGGGGTAATGAGCAGTTCTTC. This sequence encodes CASSQDGTGGNEQFF. J is TRBJ2-1 and V is TRBV3-1 (or the pseudogene TRBV3-2); the match to TRBD1 covers 11 bases. J was trimmed by 7 bases and V by 0 bases; bases with no gene match: 2. Germline V gives CDR1 LGHDT, CDR2 YNNKEL (reference sequence). The CDR3 spans 15 residues.

This clone has just one count. As DNA, the CDR3 is TGTGCCAGCAGCGTACTAGCGGGAGGGCCCAAAAACATTCAGTACTTC. Amino acids: CASSVLAGGPKNIQYF. V usage is TRBV9 and J usage is TRBJ2-4; 12 bases match TRBD2. CDR3 length: 16 amino acids. V dropped 1 base and J dropped 2; count of bases not matched to a gene: 1. Germline assignment: CDR1 SGDLS and CDR2 YYNGEE.

Concerning this clone: One end of the junction is discordant with germline, which a read error may explain. V is TRBV7-7 and J is TRBJ2-7; maybe TRBD1 (6 bases). CDR3 length: 13 amino acids. CDR1 is SSHAT, CDR2 FNYEAQ, per germline (reference sequence). CDR3 sequence reads: CASSQIGGYEQYF. For the CDR3, the DNA is TGTGCTAGCAGCCAGATAGGGGGCTACGAGCAGTACTTC.

The chain uses TRBV30 and TRBJ2-1, with D perhaps matching TRBD2 (6 bases). CDR1 and CDR2 from the germline V gene are GTSNPN and SVGIG (reference sequence). The CDR3 is made up of 13 amino acids. V lost 4 bases, J lost 5 bases, and 12 bases lay in between. The CDR3 protein is CAWTGSRHNEQFF. The CDR3 coding sequence is TGTGCCTGGACCGGGAGTAGACACAATGAGCAGTTCTTC. Drawing the rest from reference TRBV30 and TRBJ2-1, the complete variable domain is SQTIHQWPATLVQPVGSPLSLECTVEGTSNPNLYWYRQAAGRGLQLLFYSVGIGQISSEVPQNLSASRPQDRQFILSSKKLLLSDSGFYLCAWTGSRHNEQFFGPGTRLTVL.

The chain joins TRBV13 to TRBJ2-3, with 8 bases lining up with TRBD2. Per germline, CDR1 PRHDT and CDR2 FYEKMQ (reference sequence). CDR3 size: 14 residues. The J segment lost 3 bases and the V segment lost 4 bases, leaving 3 bases of the junction unmatched. This CDR3 reads CASSSGLDTDTQYF. The CDR3, as DNA: TGTGCCAGCAGCTCGGGACTAGATACAGATACGCAGTATTTT.

This chain uses TRBV4-2 with TRBJ1-5; tentative D call: TRBD1 (5 bases). CDR1 is LGHNA, CDR2 YNFKEQ, per germline. The CDR3 sequence is 17 residues long. V was clipped by 0 bases and J by 1 base, with 13 bases between them. CDR3 coding DNA: TGTGCCAGCAGCCAAGATGGGGCCAGGGCAAGCAATCAGCCCCAGCATTTT. Protein: CASSQDGARASNQPQHF.

This clone has just one count. The V gene is TRBV29-1, the J gene TRBJ2-7; 7 nucleotides agree with TRBD1. CDR3 length: 12 amino acids. CDR1 is SQVTM and CDR2 is ANQGSEA in the germline V gene. J gave up 0 bases and V 7 bases, and 3 bases lay outside the gene matches. The CDR3 DNA follows: TGCAGCGGAAAGGGGGCCTCCTACGAGCAGTACTTC. This gives the protein CSGKGASYEQYF.